Shown below are 10 T cell receptor beta chains from a single sample sequenced in a study of identifying expanded T cells in peripheral blood. Produced via immunoSEQ multiplex PCR; TCRdb's table is partial and in-frame only. Of roughly 100,000 clones listed, around nine tenths are singletons. Sequencing input: blood. The source is a person aged 18 to 75 in good health.

V and J are TRBV9 and TRBJ2-3, with no clear D. Trimming left V 0 bases short and J 5 bases short, with 4 bases between. Germline V gene data show CDR1 as SGDLS and CDR2 as YYNGEE. The CDR3 length is 12 residues. CDR3 nucleotide sequence: TGTGCCAGCAGCGTAGAAGAAGATACGCAGTATTTT. Protein: CASSVEEDTQYF.

This clone was counted once. V usage is TRBV9 and J usage is TRBJ2-7; D might be TRBD2 (5 bases). This CDR3 is built from 14 residues. The germline gives CDR1 SGDLS, CDR2 YYNGEE. The V end was cut by 0 bases, the J end by 6 bases, with 13 bases between. The CDR3 here is CASSVEVGRGEQYF. CDR3 nucleotides: TGTGCCAGCAGCGTAGAGGTAGGACGGGGCGAGCAGTACTTC.

This chain joins TRBV18 and TRBJ1-4; D call uncertain. The CDR3 covers 13 residues. Germline assignment: CDR1 KGHSH and CDR2 LQKENI. Trimming pared 6 bases from V and 5 bases from J, leaving 10 bases between. The CDR3 region is CASSRTENEKLFF. Here the CDR3 DNA reads TGTGCCAGCTCGCGGACGGAGAATGAAAAACTGTTTTTT.

The sample holds a few counts of this clone. The gene calls are TRBV19 and TRBJ1-5; D remains ambiguous. Trimming took off 5 bases at V and 0 bases at J, with 17 bases between the two ends. Germline assignment: CDR1 LNHDA and CDR2 SQIVND (reference sequence). CDR3 length: 17 residues. CDR3 residues: CASSPRVGLRSNQPQHF. In nucleotides, the CDR3 is TGTGCCAGTAGTCCCCGAGTGGGCCTTCGTAGCAATCAGCCCCAGCATTTT.

The CDR3 is CAISRQDYEQYF. CDR3 nucleotide sequence: TGTGCCATCAGCCGGCAGGACTACGAGCAGTACTTC. The chain recombines TRBV10-3 with TRBJ2-7; D is ambiguous. Looked up from germline, CDR1 is ENHRY and CDR2 is SYGVKD. The CDR3 extends over 12 amino acids. Deletions cut 6 bases from V and 3 bases from J, with 9 bases between.

The CDR3 nucleotides are TGTGCCACCAGCAGAGGGCAGGGGAGGGAGACCCAGTACTTC. Protein product: CATSRGQGRETQYF. The J gene is TRBJ2-5, the V gene TRBV15; D possibly matches TRBD1 or TRBD2 (6 bases each). Germline assignment: CDR1 LNHNV and CDR2 YYDKDF (reference sequence). V was trimmed by 1 base and J by 5 bases, leaving 11 bases between them. The CDR3 contains 14 residues.

The V and J genes are TRBV7-6 and TRBJ2-1; 8 bases map to TRBD2. Germline V gene lookup returns CDR1 SGHVS and CDR2 FNYEAQ. This CDR3 is built from 17 residues. V trimming: 6 bases; J trimming: 1 base; junction bases outside the gene matches: 11. The CDR3 reads CASRSSAGTRSYNEQFF. DNA of the CDR3: TGTGCCAGCAGATCTAGTGCCGGGACTAGATCCTACAATGAGCAGTTCTTC.

This clone was counted once. The J gene is TRBJ1-6, the V gene TRBV7-8, with a possible D match to TRBD1 (5 bases). This CDR3 comprises 15 residues. Trimming shortened V by 5 bases and J by 3 bases, and 11 bases separated the two germline ends. Germline lookup yields CDR1 SGHVS and CDR2 FQNEAQ. Written as DNA, the CDR3 is TGTGCCAGCAGCCCCCGACAGCACTATAATTCACCCCTCCACTTT. This translates into CASSPRQHYNSPLHF.

This clone was observed a single time. This chain uses TRBV30 with TRBJ1-1; D remains ambiguous. The germline gives CDR1 GTSNPN, CDR2 SVGIG (reference sequence). Trimming removed 0 bases at V and 1 base at J, with 18 bases between. The CDR3 runs 17 residues. The CDR3 protein is CAWSVIFGSLPNTEAFF. CDR3 sequence (DNA): TGTGCCTGGAGTGTAATCTTCGGCAGCTTGCCGAACACTGAAGCTTTCTTT.

The chain couples TRBV9 to TRBJ2-5, with 8 bases matching TRBD1. There are 13 residues in the CDR3. With V trimmed by 3 bases and J by 5 bases, 3 bases remained unmatched. Germline lookup yields CDR1 SGDLS and CDR2 YYNGEE. CDR3 loop: CASSGRGRETQYF. CDR3 in DNA: TGTGCCAGCAGCGGCAGGGGGCGGGAGACCCAGTACTTC.